Listed below are T cell receptor beta chains from one sample, sequenced in a study of cytomegalovirus exposure and HLA in healthy donors. Sequencing used immunoSEQ multiplex PCR; TCRdb keeps in-frame clones, though not all of them. Of under 150,000 clones in the sample, around four fifths were seen once. Sequencing was done on a sample of PBMCs. The receptors shown here come from a boy aged 5-17 years in good health and CMV-seronegative. Each CDR3 is given with its conserved first and last residue. The order of the fields is J gene, D gene, V gene, clone size, CDR3 DNA, CDR3 protein. D genes are given only for firm matches. Clone size is given for some rows only: seen once, a few or many times, or a class if the clone is expanded.

TRBJ2-1 | TRBD2 | TRBV29-1 | . | TGCAGCGGGGTAACTAGCGGTAGGGTTCACAATGAGCAGTTCTTC | CSGVTSGRVHNEQFF
TRBJ2-1 | TRBD2 | TRBV7-9 | . | TGTGCTATTCGGGCTAGCGGGAGCTATGAGCAGTTCTTC | CAIRASGSYEQFF
TRBJ2-5 | . | TRBV2 | . | TGTGCCAGCAGTGAACCGGGATGGCAAGAGACCCAGTACTTC | CASSEPGWQETQYF
TRBJ2-7 | . | TRBV6-6 | . | TGTGCCAGCAGTTCCCCCAAGGGGGAGGGGGGCGACGAGCAGTACTTC | CASSSPKGEGGDEQYF
TRBJ2-7 | . | TRBV5-1 | . | TGCGCCAGCAGAACCTGGGGCCAACCTTATAAGCAGTACTTC | CASRTWGQPYKQYF
TRBJ2-7 | . | TRBV4-2 | . | TGTGCCAGCAGCCCGGAGGACAGTTACGCCTACGAGCAGTACTTC | CASSPEDSYAYEQYF
TRBJ1-6 | . | TRBV30 | . | TGTGCCCGGAGAGGCGGGTCCGATAATTCACCCCTCCACTTT | CARRGGSDNSPLHF
TRBJ2-5 | . | TRBV5-1 | . | TGCGCCAGCAGCTTGGGACTAGAAGAGACCCAGTACTTC | CASSLGLEETQYF
TRBJ2-7 | . | TRBV9 | . | TGTGCCAGCAATCGAGGTTCCGGGGTCCTGGGCGAGCAGTACTTC | CASNRGSGVLGEQYF
TRBJ1-2 | . | TRBV5-1 | . | TGCGCCAGCAGCTTGGATAAGGCAGGACTCAACGGCTACACCTTC | CASSLDKAGLNGYTF
TRBJ1-1 | . | TRBV27 | . | TGTGCCAGCAGTCCTTTCTTGAACACTGAAGCTTTCTTT | CASSPFLNTEAFF
TRBJ2-3 | TRBD2 | TRBV2 | . | TGTGCCAGCAGTGAAAGCGGACTAGCAGGAGATACGCAGTATTTT | CASSESGLAGDTQYF
TRBJ2-7 | . | TRBV2 | . | TGTGCCAGCAGTGAGAGTCTGAAGTCCTCCTACGAGCAGTACTTC | CASSESLKSSYEQYF
TRBJ2-1 | . | TRBV15 | . | TGTGCCACCAGCAGAGGACTGGAAGTTGAGCAGTTCTTC | CATSRGLEVEQFF
TRBJ2-1 | . | TRBV20-1 | few | TGCAGTGCTAGGAGGCGTTTTGAGCAGTTCTTC | CSARRRFEQFF
TRBJ1-1 | . | TRBV5-4 | . | TGTGCCAGCAGCCCGCGACAGTTACCCACTGAAGCTTTCTTT | CASSPRQLPTEAFF
TRBJ2-1 | TRBD2 | TRBV2 | . | TGTGCCAGCAGTGAAAAGTCGGGAGGGCCAGGTGAGCAGTTCTTC | CASSEKSGGPGEQFF
TRBJ1-2 | . | TRBV11-2 | . | TGTGCCAGCAGCTTAGAAACAGGGAGTCCCCTTTATGGCTACACCTTC | CASSLETGSPLYGYTF
TRBJ2-7 | TRBD2 | TRBV7-9 | . | TGTGCCAGCAGCTTAGCGGGACTAGCGGAGCCCTACGAGCAGTACTTC | CASSLAGLAEPYEQYF
TRBJ1-1 | TRBD1 | TRBV5-1 | . | TGCGCCAGCAGCTTAAAGGACAGGGGGGCTGAAGCTTTCTTT | CASSLKDRGAEAFF
TRBJ2-1 | . | TRBV30 | . | TGTGCCTGTATGAAATCGAGCTCCTACAATGAGCAGTTCTTC | CACMKSSSYNEQFF
TRBJ2-3 | . | TRBV4-1 | . | TGCGCCAGCAGCCAAGAGAGGAGGGGCCCAGATACGCAGTATTTT | CASSQERRGPDTQYF
TRBJ2-7 | . | TRBV21-1 | . | TGTGCCAGCAGCGTGACCGGGGGATACTACGAGCAGTACTTC | CASSVTGGYYEQYF
TRBJ1-1 | . | TRBV6-4 | . | TGTGCCAGCAGTGACTCTCCTACGCTGAACACTGAAGCTTTCTTT | CASSDSPTLNTEAFF
TRBJ2-2 | . | TRBV6-1 | . | TGTGCCAGCAGTGTAGCCAGGGGCACCGGGGAGCTGTTTTTT | CASSVARGTGELFF
TRBJ2-7 | . | TRBV4-2 | . | TGTGCCAGCAGCCAAGATGGGTCGACAGGCCCCTACGAGCAGTACTTC | CASSQDGSTGPYEQYF
TRBJ2-3 | TRBD1 | TRBV27 | . | TGTGCCAGCAGTTCCCCCGGACAGGGTAGCACAGATACGCAGTATTTT | CASSSPGQGSTDTQYF
TRBJ2-7 | . | TRBV4-3 | . | TGCGCCAGCAGCCTAAGCAGGGCCACCCACTACGAGCAGTACTTC | CASSLSRATHYEQYF
TRBJ1-1 | . | TRBV7-9 | . | TGTGCCAGCAGCTTAGCGGCGGCCGCGAAGGGGGACACTGAAGCTTTCTTT | CASSLAAAAKGDTEAFF
TRBJ2-1 | . | TRBV29-1 | . | TGCAGCGTTGACCCCCGGGACATAGGACTAGGGGGGAACAATGAGCAGTTCTTC | CSVDPRDIGLGGNNEQFF
TRBJ2-1 | . | TRBV6-1 | . | TGTGCCAGCCAGGCGTACAATGAGCAGTTCTTC | CASQAYNEQFF
TRBJ2-3 | . | TRBV27 | . | TGTGCCAGCAGTTTTGTAACGGGGAGCGGTACAGATACGCAGTATTTT | CASSFVTGSGTDTQYF
TRBJ1-5 | . | TRBV7-9 | . | TGTGCCAGCAGCTTGGCTGCGGGCAATCAGCCCCAGCATTTT | CASSLAAGNQPQHF
TRBJ1-1 | . | TRBV7-9 | . | TGTGCCAGCAGCTTAGCAGGGGTAACTGAAGCTTTCTTT | CASSLAGVTEAFF
TRBJ2-7 | TRBD2 | TRBV15 | . | TGTGCCACCAGCAGAGAGGGGGGGAGCTCCTACGAGCAGTACTTC | CATSREGGSSYEQYF
TRBJ1-2 | . | TRBV4-3 | once | TGCGCCAGCAGCCAAGATACCGGACAGCGTGGCTACACCTTC | CASSQDTGQRGYTF
TRBJ2-2 | . | TRBV4-3 | . | TGCGCCAGCAGCCAAGGGACTGGAAACACCGGGGAGCTGTTTTTT | CASSQGTGNTGELFF
TRBJ1-1 | TRBD1 | TRBV15 | once | TGTGCCACCAGTACCGACAGGGGGCAAACTGAAGCTTTCTTT | CATSTDRGQTEAFF
TRBJ2-1 | TRBD1 | TRBV6-1 | . | TGTGCCAGCAGTGCCCCCCGGGACAGGGGTATCGATGAGCAGTTCTTC | CASSAPRDRGIDEQFF
TRBJ2-3 | TRBD2 | TRBV4-1 | . | TGCGCCAGCAGACCCAGTTTCGGCGCGGGAGGGCCGGGTGATACGCAGTATTTT | CASRPSFGAGGPGDTQYF